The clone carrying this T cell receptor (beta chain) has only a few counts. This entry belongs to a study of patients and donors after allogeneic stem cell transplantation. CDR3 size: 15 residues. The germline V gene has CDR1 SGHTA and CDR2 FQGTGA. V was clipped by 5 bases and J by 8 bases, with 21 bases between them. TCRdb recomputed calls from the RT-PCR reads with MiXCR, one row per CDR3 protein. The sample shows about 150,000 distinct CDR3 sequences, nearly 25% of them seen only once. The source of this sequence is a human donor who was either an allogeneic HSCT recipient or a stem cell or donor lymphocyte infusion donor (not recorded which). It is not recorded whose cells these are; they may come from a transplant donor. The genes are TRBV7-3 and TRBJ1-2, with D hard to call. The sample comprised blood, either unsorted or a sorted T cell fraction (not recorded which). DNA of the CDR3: TGTGCCAGCAGCCCGGGTCGCTTAAATGGGGAAGGCTACACCTTC. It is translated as CASSPGRLNGEGYTF.